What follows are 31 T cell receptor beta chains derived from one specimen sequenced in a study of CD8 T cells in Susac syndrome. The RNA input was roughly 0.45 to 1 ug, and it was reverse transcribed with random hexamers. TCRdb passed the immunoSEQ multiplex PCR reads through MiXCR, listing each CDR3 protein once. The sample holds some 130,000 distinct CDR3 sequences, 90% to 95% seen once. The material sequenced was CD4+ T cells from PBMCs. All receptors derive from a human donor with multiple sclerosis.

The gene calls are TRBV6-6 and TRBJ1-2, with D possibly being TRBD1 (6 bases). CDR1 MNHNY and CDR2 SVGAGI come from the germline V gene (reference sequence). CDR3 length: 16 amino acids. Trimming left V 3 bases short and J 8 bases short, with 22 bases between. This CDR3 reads CASSYIVGGRPRGYTF. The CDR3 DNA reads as TGTGCCAGCAGTTATATAGTAGGGGGACGCCCGCGCGGCTACACCTTC.

CDR3 DNA: TGTGCCAGCAGACAGGGGGGCGTCGGGGAGCTGTTTTTT. It codes for CASRQGGVGELFF. The gene calls are TRBV6-5 and TRBJ2-2; 8 nucleotides line up with TRBD1. The V gene end was trimmed by 6 bases and the J gene end by 7 bases; junction bases not matched to a gene: 4. Germline lookup yields CDR1 MNHEY and CDR2 SVGAGI. The CDR3 contains 13 residues.

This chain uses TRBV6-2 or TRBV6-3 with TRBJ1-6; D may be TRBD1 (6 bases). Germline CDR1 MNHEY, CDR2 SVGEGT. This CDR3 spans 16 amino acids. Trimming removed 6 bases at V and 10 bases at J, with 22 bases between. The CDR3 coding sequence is TGTGCCAGCAGAACACTGACAGGACCCATCCACTCACCCCTCCACTTT. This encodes CASRTLTGPIHSPLHF.

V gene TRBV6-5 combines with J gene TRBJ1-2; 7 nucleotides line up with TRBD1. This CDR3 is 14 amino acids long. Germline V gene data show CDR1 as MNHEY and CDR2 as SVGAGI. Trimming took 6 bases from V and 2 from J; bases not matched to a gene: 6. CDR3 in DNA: TGTGCCAGCAGCGGGCCGGGACAGAACTATGGCTACACCTTC. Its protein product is CASSGPGQNYGYTF.

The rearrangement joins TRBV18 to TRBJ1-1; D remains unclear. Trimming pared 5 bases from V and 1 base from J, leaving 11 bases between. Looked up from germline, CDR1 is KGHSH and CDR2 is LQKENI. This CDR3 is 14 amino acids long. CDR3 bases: TGTGCCAGCTCAGGGAGAGGACCGAACACTGAAGCTTTCTTT. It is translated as CASSGRGPNTEAFF.

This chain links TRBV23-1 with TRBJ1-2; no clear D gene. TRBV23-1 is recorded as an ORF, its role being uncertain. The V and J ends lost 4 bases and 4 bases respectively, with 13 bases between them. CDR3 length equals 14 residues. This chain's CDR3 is CASSPINVSYGYTF. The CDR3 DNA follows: TGCGCCAGCAGTCCGATTAATGTAAGCTATGGCTACACCTTC.

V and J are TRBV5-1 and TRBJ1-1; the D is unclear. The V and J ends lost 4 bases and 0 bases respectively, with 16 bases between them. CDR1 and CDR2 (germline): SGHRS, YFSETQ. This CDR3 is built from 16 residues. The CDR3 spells CASSPGRESMNTEAFF. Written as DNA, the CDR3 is TGCGCCAGCAGCCCCGGACGGGAGTCGATGAACACTGAAGCTTTCTTT.

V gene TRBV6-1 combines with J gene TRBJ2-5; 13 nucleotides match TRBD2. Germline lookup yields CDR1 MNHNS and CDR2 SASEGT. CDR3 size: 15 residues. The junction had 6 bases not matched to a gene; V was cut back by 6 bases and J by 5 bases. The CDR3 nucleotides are TGTGCCAGCAGCCCACTAGCGGGAGGGCCGGAGACCCAGTACTTC. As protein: CASSPLAGGPETQYF.

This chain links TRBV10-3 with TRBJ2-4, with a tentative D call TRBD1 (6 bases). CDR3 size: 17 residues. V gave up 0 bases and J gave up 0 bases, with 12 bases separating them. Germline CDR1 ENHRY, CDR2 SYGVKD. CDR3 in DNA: TGTGCCATCAGTGAGTCAGGCGTGGACAGAGCCAAAAACATTCAGTACTTC. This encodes CAISESGVDRAKNIQYF.

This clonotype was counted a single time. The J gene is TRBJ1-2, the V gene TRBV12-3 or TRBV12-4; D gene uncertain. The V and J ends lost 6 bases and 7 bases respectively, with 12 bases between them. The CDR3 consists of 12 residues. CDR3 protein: CASSSRDAGYTF. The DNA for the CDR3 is TGTGCCAGCAGCTCCCGGGATGCTGGCTACACCTTC.

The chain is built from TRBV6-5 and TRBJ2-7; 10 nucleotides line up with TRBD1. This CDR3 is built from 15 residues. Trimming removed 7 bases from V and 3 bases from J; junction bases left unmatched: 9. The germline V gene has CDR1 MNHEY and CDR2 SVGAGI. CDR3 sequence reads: CASTRRGQGHYEQYF. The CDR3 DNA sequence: TGTGCCAGCACCCGAAGGGGACAGGGGCACTACGAGCAGTACTTC.

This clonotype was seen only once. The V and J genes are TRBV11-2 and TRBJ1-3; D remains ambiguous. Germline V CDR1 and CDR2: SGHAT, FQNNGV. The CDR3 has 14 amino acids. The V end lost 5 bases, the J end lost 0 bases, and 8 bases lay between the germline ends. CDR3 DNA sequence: TGTGCCAGCAGCCTCTACGACTCTGGAAACACCATATATTTT. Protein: CASSLYDSGNTIYF.

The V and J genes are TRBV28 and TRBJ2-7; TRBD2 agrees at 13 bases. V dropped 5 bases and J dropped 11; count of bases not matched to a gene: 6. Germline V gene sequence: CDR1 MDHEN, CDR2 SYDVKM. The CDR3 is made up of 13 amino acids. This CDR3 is CASSLGTSGKKYF. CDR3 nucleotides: TGTGCCAGCAGTCTCGGGACTAGCGGGAAGAAGTACTTC.

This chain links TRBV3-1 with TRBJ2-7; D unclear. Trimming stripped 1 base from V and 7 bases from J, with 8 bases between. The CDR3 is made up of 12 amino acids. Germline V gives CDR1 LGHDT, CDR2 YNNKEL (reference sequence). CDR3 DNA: TGTGCCAGCAGCCAAGTCCCTCCGGAGCAGTACTTC. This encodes CASSQVPPEQYF.

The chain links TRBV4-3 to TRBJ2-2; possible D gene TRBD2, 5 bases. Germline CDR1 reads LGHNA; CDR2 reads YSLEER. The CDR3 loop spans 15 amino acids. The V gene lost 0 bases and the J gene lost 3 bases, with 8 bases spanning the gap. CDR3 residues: CASSQERAYTGELFF. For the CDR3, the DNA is TGCGCCAGCAGCCAAGAGCGGGCATACACCGGGGAGCTGTTTTTT.

CDR3 region: CASSSTGLMNTEAFF. CDR3 DNA sequence: TGTGCCAGCAGCTCTACAGGGCTCATGAACACTGAAGCTTTCTTT. The chain is built from TRBV7-2 and TRBJ1-1, with a weak D call TRBD1 (6 bases). V lost 4 bases, J lost 0 bases, and 12 bases lay in between. This CDR3 is 15 amino acids long. Germline-derived CDR1 and CDR2 are SGHTA and FQGNSA. Using reference TRBV7-2 and TRBJ1-1 for the parts outside the CDR3, the full variable domain is GAGVSQSPSNKVTEKGKDVELRCDPISGHTALYWYRQSLGQGLEFLIYFQGNSAPDKSGLPSDRFSAERTGGSVSTLTIQRTQQEDSAVYLCASSSTGLMNTEAFFGQGTRLTVV.

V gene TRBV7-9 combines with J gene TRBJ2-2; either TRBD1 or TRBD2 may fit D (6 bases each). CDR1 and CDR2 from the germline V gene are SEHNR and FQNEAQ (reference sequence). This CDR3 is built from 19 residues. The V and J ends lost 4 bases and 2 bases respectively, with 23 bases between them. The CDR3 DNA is TGTGCCAGCAGCTCCCCCGCTCCCTCCTCGGGGGCTAACACCGGGGAGCTGTTTTTT. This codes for CASSSPAPSSGANTGELFF.

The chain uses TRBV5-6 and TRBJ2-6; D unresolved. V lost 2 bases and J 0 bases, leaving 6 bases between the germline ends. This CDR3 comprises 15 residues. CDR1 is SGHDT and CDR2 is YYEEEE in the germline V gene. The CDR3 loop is CASSFDVSGANVLTF. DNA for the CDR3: TGTGCCAGCAGCTTCGACGTCTCTGGGGCCAACGTCCTGACTTTC.

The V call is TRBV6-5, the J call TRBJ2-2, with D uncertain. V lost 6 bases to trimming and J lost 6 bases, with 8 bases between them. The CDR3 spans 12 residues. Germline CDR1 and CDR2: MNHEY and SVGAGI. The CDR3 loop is CASRRVAGELFF. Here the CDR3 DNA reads TGTGCCAGCAGGAGAGTTGCCGGGGAGCTGTTTTTT.

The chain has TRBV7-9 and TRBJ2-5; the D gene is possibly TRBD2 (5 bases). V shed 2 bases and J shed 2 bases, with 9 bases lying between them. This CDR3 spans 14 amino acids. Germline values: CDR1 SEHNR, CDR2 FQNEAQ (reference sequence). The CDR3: CASSLSGDQETQYF. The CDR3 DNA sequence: TGTGCCAGCAGCTTATCCGGGGATCAAGAGACCCAGTACTTC.

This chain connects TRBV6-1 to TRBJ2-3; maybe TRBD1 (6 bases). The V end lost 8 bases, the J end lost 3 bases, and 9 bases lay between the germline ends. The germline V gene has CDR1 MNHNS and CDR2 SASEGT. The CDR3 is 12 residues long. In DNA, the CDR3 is TGTGCCAGCGCTACAGGGACAGATACGCAGTATTTT. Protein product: CASATGTDTQYF.

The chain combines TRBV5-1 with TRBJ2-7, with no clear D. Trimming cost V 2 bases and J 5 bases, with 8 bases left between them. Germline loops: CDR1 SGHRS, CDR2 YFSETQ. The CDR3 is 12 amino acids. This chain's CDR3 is CASSFNSDEQYF. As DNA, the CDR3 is TGCGCCAGCAGCTTTAACAGCGACGAGCAGTACTTC.

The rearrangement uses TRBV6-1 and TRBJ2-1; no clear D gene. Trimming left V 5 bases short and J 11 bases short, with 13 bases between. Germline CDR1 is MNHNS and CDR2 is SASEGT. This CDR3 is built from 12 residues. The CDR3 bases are TGTGCCAGCAGTCCCCGCACCACCAAGCAGTTCTTC. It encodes CASSPRTTKQFF.

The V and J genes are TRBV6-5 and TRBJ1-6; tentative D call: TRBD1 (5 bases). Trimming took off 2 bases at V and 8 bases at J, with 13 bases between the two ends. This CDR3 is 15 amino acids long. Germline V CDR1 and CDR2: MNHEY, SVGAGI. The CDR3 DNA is TGTGCCAGCAGTTACCTTCGGGGGGGGGATTCACCCCTCCACTTT. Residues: CASSYLRGGDSPLHF.

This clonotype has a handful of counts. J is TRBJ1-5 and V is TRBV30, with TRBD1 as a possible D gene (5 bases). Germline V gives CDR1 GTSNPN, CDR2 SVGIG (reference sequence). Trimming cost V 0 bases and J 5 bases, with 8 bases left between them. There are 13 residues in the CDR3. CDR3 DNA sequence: TGTGCCTGGAGTGTTGGGGGAGATCAGCCCCAGCATTTT. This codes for CAWSVGGDQPQHF. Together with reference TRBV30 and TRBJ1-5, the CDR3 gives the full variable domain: SQTIHQWPATLVQPVGSPLSLECTVEGTSNPNLYWYRQAAGRGLQLLFYSVGIGQISSEVPQNLSASRPQDRQFILSSKKLLLSDSGFYLCAWSVGGDQPQHFGDGTRLSIL.

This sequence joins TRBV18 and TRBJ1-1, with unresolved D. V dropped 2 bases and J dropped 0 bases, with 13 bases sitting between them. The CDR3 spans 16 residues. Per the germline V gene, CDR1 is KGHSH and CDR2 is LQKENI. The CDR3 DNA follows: TGTGCCAGCTCACCAGGCCCGGGAGGTATGAACACTGAAGCTTTCTTT. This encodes CASSPGPGGMNTEAFF. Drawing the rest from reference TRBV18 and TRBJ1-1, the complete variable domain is NAGVMQNPRHLVRRRGQEARLRCSPMKGHSHVYWYRQLPEEGLKFMVYLQKENIIDESGMPKERFSAEFPKEGPSILRIQQVVRGDSAAYFCASSPGPGGMNTEAFFGQGTRLTVV.

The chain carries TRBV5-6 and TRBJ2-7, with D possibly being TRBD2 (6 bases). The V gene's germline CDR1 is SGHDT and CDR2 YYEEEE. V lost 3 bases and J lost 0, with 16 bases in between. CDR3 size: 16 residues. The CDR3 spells CASSSGPSGSSYEQYF. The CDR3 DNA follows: TGTGCCAGCAGCTCCGGGCCGAGCGGGTCCTCCTACGAGCAGTACTTC.

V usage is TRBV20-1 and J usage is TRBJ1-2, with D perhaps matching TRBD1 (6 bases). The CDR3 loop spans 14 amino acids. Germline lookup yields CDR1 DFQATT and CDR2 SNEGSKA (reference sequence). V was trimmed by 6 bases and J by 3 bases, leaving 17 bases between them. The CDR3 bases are TGCAGTGCGAGCCCATTGGGGGCCGACTATGGCTACACCTTC. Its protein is CSASPLGADYGYTF.

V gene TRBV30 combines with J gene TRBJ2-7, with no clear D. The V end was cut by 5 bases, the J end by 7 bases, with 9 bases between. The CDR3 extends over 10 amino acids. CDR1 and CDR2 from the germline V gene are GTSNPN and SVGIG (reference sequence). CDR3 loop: CAWGHGEQYF. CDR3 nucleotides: TGTGCCTGGGGCCACGGAGAGCAGTACTTC.

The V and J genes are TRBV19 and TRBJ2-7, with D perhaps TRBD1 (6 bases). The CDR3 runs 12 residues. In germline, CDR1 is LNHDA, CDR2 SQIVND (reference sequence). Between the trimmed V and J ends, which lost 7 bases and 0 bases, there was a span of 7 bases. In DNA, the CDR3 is TGTGCCAGTAAGGACAGCTCCTACGAGCAGTACTTC. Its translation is CASKDSSYEQYF.

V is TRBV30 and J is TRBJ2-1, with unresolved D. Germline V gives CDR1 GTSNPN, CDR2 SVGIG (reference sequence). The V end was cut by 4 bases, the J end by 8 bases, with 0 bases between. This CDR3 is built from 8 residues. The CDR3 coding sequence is TGTGCCTGGAATGAGCAGTTCTTC. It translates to CAWNEQFF.